This T cell receptor (beta chain) was found in a study of shared clonotypes between healthy human individuals. In the study overall: The study used three CD4 naive, three CD4 memory, two CD8 naive and one CD8 memory plate per donor.

The data were produced by immunoSEQ multiplex PCR, yet TCRdb's version contains in-frame clones alone and is incomplete. The sample records roughly 2.4 million clones, 90% to 96% being singletons. Germline CDR1 is SNHLY and CDR2 is FYNNEI. The CDR3 consists of 15 residues. Trimming cost V 5 bases and J 2 bases, with 16 bases left between them. Sample: naive CD4+ T cells sorted from blood. As to subset: CD45RA+ positively selected. The TCR sequence derives from a man aged 18 to 29 in good health. J is TRBJ2-7 and V is TRBV2, with D possibly matching TRBD2 (7 bases). The CDR3, as DNA: TGTGCCAGCAGTACAAGCGGGACATTGGCCTACGAGCAGTACTTC. Protein sequence: CASSTSGTLAYEQYF. The full variable domain, in which reference TRBV2 and TRBJ2-7 provide the parts outside the CDR3, is EPEVTQTPSHQVTQMGQEVILRCVPISNHLYFYWYRQILGQKVEFLVSFYNNEISEKSEIFDDQFSVERPDGSNFTLKIRSTKLEDSAMYFCASSTSGTLAYEQYFGPGTRLTVT.